The sequence of this T cell receptor beta chain was determined in a study of Graves' ophthalmopathy and Graves' hyperthyroidism. Looking at the study overall: Peripheral blood collection took place at initial diagnosis, before any treatment.

The authors amplified TCR beta CDR3 regions from RNA transcripts. HTBI primers served in a first-round RT-PCR, which a second-round multiplex PCR followed. TCRdb analysed the multiplex PCR reads with MiXCR anew, one entry per CDR3 protein. Of around 400,000 distinct CDR3 sequences listed, 20% to 25% are singletons. Concerning this clonotype itself: Its target is unknown.

Study-wide points: Most expanded clonotypes from thyroid (those above 0.001 frequency) were also found in blood.

The CDR3 runs 14 residues. Germline V gene sequence: CDR1 MNHEY, CDR2 SMNVEV (reference sequence). Trimming cost V 4 bases and J 5 bases; bases outside gene matches: 4. Ophthalmopathy absent within 18 months of follow-up marked hyperthyroidism as stable. Hyperthyroidism was new, under 2 months, in patients aged 18 to 65. Sequences were obtained from peripheral blood. The sequence derives from a young woman with stable Graves' hyperthyroidism. The chain carries TRBV27 and TRBJ1-1; 10 bases line up with TRBD1. The CDR3 protein is CASSWDRGRTEAFF. The CDR3 nucleotides are TGTGCCAGCAGTTGGGACAGGGGTAGAACTGAAGCTTTCTTT.